Below, 16 T cell receptor beta chains from the same sample are listed, as sequenced in a study of blood T cell repertoires in COVID-19. Measured with immunoSEQ multiplex PCR; TCRdb has only the in-frame clones, and not every one. This table has tens of thousands of clones, 85% to 90% appearing once. The material sequenced was peripheral blood. The source is a woman of 80 years or more with active COVID-19.

J is TRBJ1-2 and V is TRBV19; D perhaps matches TRBD1 (6 bases). Germline CDR1 and CDR2: LNHDA and SQIVND (reference sequence). The CDR3 totals 17 residues. The V end was cut by 6 bases, the J end by 4 bases, with 24 bases between. This CDR3 reads CASRNKEGTGSVYGYTF. In DNA, the CDR3 is TGTGCCAGTAGGAATAAGGAAGGAACAGGGAGTGTCTATGGCTACACCTTC.

The J gene is TRBJ1-2, the V gene TRBV19; D remains ambiguous. The germline V gene encodes CDR1 LNHDA and CDR2 SQIVND (reference sequence). Trimming shortened V by 5 bases and J by 6 bases, and 4 bases separated the two germline ends. This CDR3 region has 10 residues. CDR3 loop: CASSRDGYTF. The CDR3, as DNA: TGTGCCAGTAGTCGTGATGGCTACACCTTC.

The V and J genes are TRBV11-2 and TRBJ1-3, with D unresolved. V was trimmed by 2 bases and J by 0 bases, leaving 5 bases between them. The germline CDR1 and CDR2 sequences are SGHAT and FQNNGV. This CDR3 contains 14 residues. In nucleotides, the CDR3 is TGTGCCAGCAGCTTACAGGTCTCTGGAAACACCATATATTTT. Translation gives CASSLQVSGNTIYF.

The rearrangement uses TRBV7-3 and TRBJ2-2; 10 nucleotides agree with TRBD2. Unmatched junction bases numbered 8, after V lost 4 bases and J lost 6 bases. Germline V gene sequence: CDR1 SGHTA, CDR2 FQGTGA. CDR3 length: 16 amino acids. This CDR3 reads CASSYLAGDLSGELFF. In DNA form, the CDR3 reads TGTGCCAGCAGCTACCTAGCGGGGGACCTTTCCGGGGAGCTGTTTTTT.

The chain couples TRBV10-3 to TRBJ2-7; 7 bases are shared with TRBD2. V shed 0 bases and J 2 bases; nucleotides not matched to a gene: 7. Germline CDR1 is ENHRY and CDR2 is SYGVKD. This CDR3 contains 16 residues. The CDR3 sequence: CAISESLGGGTYEQYF. The CDR3, as DNA: TGTGCCATCAGTGAGTCGTTGGGGGGGGGTACCTACGAGCAGTACTTC.

The chain carries TRBV5-1 and TRBJ2-2; TRBD1 matches at 8 bases. V shed 2 bases and J 1 base; nucleotides not matched to a gene: 1. Germline V gene data show CDR1 as SGHRS and CDR2 as YFSETQ. The CDR3 is 15 amino acids. In DNA, the CDR3 is TGCGCCAGCAGCTTTGGACAGGGGAACACCGGGGAGCTGTTTTTT. Translating it yields CASSFGQGNTGELFF.

This clone was counted only a few times. A read error may produce the germline difference seen at one junction end. V and J are TRBV9 and TRBJ1-2; D is unresolved. The CDR3 totals 14 residues. CDR1 and CDR2 (germline): SGDLS, YYNGEE. CDR3 DNA sequence: TGTGCCAGCAGCGTAGACGGGTATAACGATGGCTACACCTTC. It yields the protein CASSVDGYNDGYTF. Full variable domain (rest looked up from reference TRBV9 and TRBJ1-2): DSGVTQTPKHLITATGQRVTLRCSPRSGDLSVYWYQQSLDQGLQFLIQYYNGEERAKGNILERFSAQQFPDLHSELNLSSLELGDSALYFCASSVDGYNDGYTFGSGTRLTVV.

The J gene is TRBJ2-3, the V gene TRBV4-2, with 7 bases lining up with TRBD1. Germline V gives CDR1 LGHNA, CDR2 YNFKEQ. The CDR3 has 15 residues. V trimming: 0 bases; J trimming: 3 bases; junction bases outside the gene matches: 3. CDR3 bases: TGTGCCAGCAGCCAAGATCAGGGGGTTACAGATACGCAGTATTTT. Residues: CASSQDQGVTDTQYF.

V and J are TRBV4-3 and TRBJ2-2; TRBD1 might be the D (6 bases). V was pared by 7 bases and J by 0 bases, with 15 bases between. This CDR3 contains 16 residues. From germline, CDR1 is LGHNA and CDR2 YSLEER. CDR3 in amino acids: CASTKLTGSNTGELFF. The CDR3 nucleotides are TGCGCCAGCACCAAGTTGACAGGATCGAACACCGGGGAGCTGTTTTTT.

The chain links TRBV18 to TRBJ2-5; D remains ambiguous. V was trimmed by 0 bases and J by 2 bases, leaving 7 bases between them. This CDR3 has 14 amino acids. Germline V lookup: CDR1 KGHSH, CDR2 LQKENI. CDR3 nucleotide sequence: TGTGCCAGCTCACCACCGGCTCAACAAGAGACCCAGTACTTC. It yields the protein CASSPPAQQETQYF. The full variable domain, its missing parts supplied by reference TRBV18 and TRBJ2-5, is NAGVMQNPRHLVRRRGQEARLRCSPMKGHSHVYWYRQLPEEGLKFMVYLQKENIIDESGMPKERFSAEFPKEGPSILRIQQVVRGDSAAYFCASSPPAQQETQYFGPGTRLLVL.

This chain uses TRBV5-1 with TRBJ2-5; D gene uncertain. Trimming left V 0 bases short and J 5 bases short, with 11 bases between. The CDR3 runs to 14 residues. Germline CDR1 is SGHRS and CDR2 is YFSETQ. The CDR3 sequence: CASSLGASRETQYF. CDR3 nucleotides: TGCGCCAGCAGCTTGGGGGCCAGCCGGGAGACCCAGTACTTC.

This clone was detected only a few times. The chain uses TRBV7-2 and TRBJ2-7, with D perhaps TRBD1 (6 bases). Trimming removed 5 bases at V and 3 bases at J, with 11 bases between. This CDR3 is built from 13 residues. The germline V gene has CDR1 SGHTA and CDR2 FQGNSA. The CDR3 bases are TGTGCCAGCAGCAAAGACAGGAACTACGAGCAGTACTTC. Translating it yields CASSKDRNYEQYF.

The chain links TRBV7-9 to TRBJ2-5; 11 nucleotides agree with TRBD2. J lost 9 bases, V lost 5 bases, and 11 bases had no gene match. The CDR3 has 15 amino acids. Germline CDR1 and CDR2: SEHNR and FQNEAQ (reference sequence). In DNA, the CDR3 is TGTGCCAGCAGCCTCCTGACTAGCGGGGCCGGCTCCCAGTACTTC. Translation gives CASSLLTSGAGSQYF.

The V gene is TRBV4-2, the J gene TRBJ1-2; TRBD1 is a possible D gene (6 bases). Germline lookup yields CDR1 LGHNA and CDR2 YNFKEQ. V was trimmed by 0 bases and J by 5 bases, leaving 16 bases between them. CDR3 length: 16 amino acids. The CDR3 region is CASSQEYRERRYGYTF. CDR3 in DNA: TGTGCCAGCAGCCAAGAATACAGGGAAAGGAGGTATGGCTACACCTTC.

This clone has just one count. This chain connects TRBV19 to TRBJ2-3; D might be TRBD2 (6 bases). The length of the CDR3 is 17 residues. Germline CDR1 LNHDA, CDR2 SQIVND (reference sequence). V lost 2 bases and J 3 bases, leaving 18 bases between the germline ends. The CDR3 DNA follows: TGTGCCAGTAGTATATTTTCGGTTAGCGGCGGAACAGATACGCAGTATTTT. It translates to CASSIFSVSGGTDTQYF.

V usage is TRBV7-6 and J usage is TRBJ2-2, with 15 bases that match TRBD2. Germline CDR1 SGHVS, CDR2 FNYEAQ. This CDR3 has 19 amino acids. The junction had 11 bases not matched to a gene; V was cut back by 5 bases and J by 4 bases. CDR3 nucleotide sequence: TGTGCCAGCAGCCCAACACAGGGACTAGCGGGGGGCCCCACCGGGGAGCTGTTTTTT. Translation gives CASSPTQGLAGGPTGELFF. Full variable domain (outside the CDR3, taken from reference TRBV7-6 and TRBJ2-2): GAGVSQSPRYKVTKRGQDVALRCDPISGHVSLYWYRQALGQGPEFLTYFNYEAQQDKSGLPNDRFSAERPEGSISTLTIQRTEQRDSAMYRCASSPTQGLAGGPTGELFFGEGSRLTVL.